The rows below give T cell receptor beta chains drawn from one sample of a study of blood T cells in healthy people across ages. Each CDR3 protein gets one entry after TCRdb re-called the 5' RACE reads with MiXCR. The table lists 800,000 to 950,000 distinct CDR3 sequences, roughly 28% of them singletons. These same records also appear under a second study, on T cells of mothers and their children.

Sequenced material: blood. Receptor source: a woman aged 40 to 50 in good health. CDR3s include the opening cysteine and the closing phenylalanine or tryptophan.

j_gene: TRBJ1-2; v_gene: TRBV18; CDR3aa: CASSPVEEYYGYTF
j_gene: TRBJ1-1; v_gene: TRBV3-1; CDR3aa: CASSQARGSTEAFF
j_gene: TRBJ2-3; v_gene: TRBV6-4; CDR3aa: CTSSDFGGTDTQYF
j_gene: TRBJ1-2; v_gene: TRBV5-1; CDR3aa: CASSLGRPEQGGYTF
j_gene: TRBJ2-5; v_gene: TRBV20-1; CDR3aa: CSAWTSGQYF
j_gene: TRBJ2-7; v_gene: TRBV7-6; CDR3aa: CASSLALGEKFYEQYF
j_gene: TRBJ1-2; v_gene: TRBV6-5; CDR3aa: CASSYFPPGRGYGYTF
j_gene: TRBJ1-1; v_gene: TRBV30; CDR3aa: CASLQVTEAFF
j_gene: TRBJ1-6; v_gene: TRBV3-1; CDR3aa: CASSQEPGATLHF
j_gene: TRBJ1-2; v_gene: TRBV29-1; CDR3aa: CSVKGGLGGYTF
j_gene: TRBJ2-2; v_gene: TRBV4-2; CDR3aa: CASSPRVGLAGGNTGELFF
j_gene: TRBJ2-6; v_gene: TRBV13; CDR3aa: CASSSGGAGANVLTF
j_gene: TRBJ1-6; v_gene: TRBV28; CDR3aa: CASSANRGRTLHF
j_gene: TRBJ1-1; v_gene: TRBV20-1; CDR3aa: CSAYRGGTGHTEAFF
j_gene: TRBJ1-2; v_gene: TRBV28; CDR3aa: CASRVRTNYGYTF
j_gene: TRBJ1-6; v_gene: TRBV7-9; CDR3aa: CASSLEGVTPLHF
j_gene: TRBJ1-1; v_gene: TRBV11-3; CDR3aa: CASSLKRGTEAFF
j_gene: TRBJ1-2; v_gene: TRBV5-5; CDR3aa: CASSPTGLSNYGYTF
j_gene: TRBJ2-5; v_gene: TRBV5-6; CDR3aa: CASSQNEETQYF
j_gene: TRBJ1-2; v_gene: TRBV27; CDR3aa: CASSRQGAANYGYTF
j_gene: TRBJ1-2; v_gene: TRBV20-1; CDR3aa: CSARVLPGQGFRSYGYTF
j_gene: TRBJ2-7; v_gene: TRBV21-1; CDR3aa: CASSKGFLRYEQYF
j_gene: TRBJ2-3; v_gene: TRBV7-6; CDR3aa: CASSWAGGRDTQYF
j_gene: TRBJ1-4; v_gene: TRBV5-1; CDR3aa: CASSLEGVRGEKLFF
j_gene: TRBJ2-1; v_gene: TRBV9; CDR3aa: CASSARGGVNEQFF
j_gene: TRBJ2-1; v_gene: TRBV28; CDR3aa: CASSLGTFNEQFF
j_gene: TRBJ1-1; v_gene: TRBV28; CDR3aa: CASSHRGKGEAFF
j_gene: TRBJ2-7; v_gene: TRBV11-1; CDR3aa: CASGWGQTSSYEQYF
j_gene: TRBJ1-1; v_gene: TRBV28; CDR3aa: CASIRGRGLRTGNTEAFF
j_gene: TRBJ2-7; v_gene: TRBV7-9; CDR3aa: CASSLTTDYEQYF
j_gene: TRBJ1-2; v_gene: TRBV30; CDR3aa: CAWSVVRNYGYTF
j_gene: TRBJ1-4; v_gene: TRBV12-3/TRBV12-4; CDR3aa: CASSPQTGRNEKLFF
j_gene: TRBJ1-1; v_gene: TRBV20-1; CDR3aa: CSARKGVNTEAFF
j_gene: TRBJ1-5; v_gene: TRBV7-6; CDR3aa: CASSLSGARDQPQHF
j_gene: TRBJ2-5; v_gene: TRBV20-1; CDR3aa: CSAPGDPVGETQYF
j_gene: TRBJ2-3; v_gene: TRBV29-1; CDR3aa: CSVELRAQTDTQYF
j_gene: TRBJ2-2; v_gene: TRBV29-1; CDR3aa: CSVVQHTGELFF
j_gene: TRBJ1-3; v_gene: TRBV5-5; CDR3aa: CASSLEGISGNTIYF
j_gene: TRBJ2-2; v_gene: TRBV3-1; CDR3aa: CASSHGRELFF
j_gene: TRBJ2-1; v_gene: TRBV6-2/TRBV6-3; CDR3aa: CASSYSPGGNEQFF
j_gene: TRBJ2-7; v_gene: TRBV4-3; CDR3aa: CASSANRGDYEQYF
j_gene: TRBJ2-2; v_gene: TRBV7-6; CDR3aa: CASSLGRGRTGELFF
j_gene: TRBJ2-3; v_gene: TRBV6-5; CDR3aa: CASSYSLMTGGTDTQYF
j_gene: TRBJ1-1; v_gene: TRBV7-2; CDR3aa: CASSFTLGGAGNTEAFF
j_gene: TRBJ2-3; v_gene: TRBV4-3; CDR3aa: CASSRQRGRTDTQYF
j_gene: TRBJ2-6; v_gene: TRBV7-8; CDR3aa: CASSLIRQDRSGANVLTF
j_gene: TRBJ2-7; v_gene: TRBV9; CDR3aa: CASSTRGGYEQYF
j_gene: TRBJ2-1; v_gene: TRBV10-3; CDR3aa: CAISESGGGANEQCF
j_gene: TRBJ1-1; v_gene: TRBV29-1; CDR3aa: CSVYRDRNTEAFF
j_gene: TRBJ2-1; v_gene: TRBV5-1; CDR3aa: CASSLAWSATGNEQFF
j_gene: TRBJ2-3; v_gene: TRBV9; CDR3aa: CASSVATDTQYF
j_gene: TRBJ1-6; v_gene: TRBV28; CDR3aa: CASRPFRGGNSPLHF
j_gene: TRBJ2-4; v_gene: TRBV12-3/TRBV12-4; CDR3aa: CASSLGAGKNIQYF
j_gene: TRBJ1-1; v_gene: TRBV28; CDR3aa: CASSVPGLMNTEAFF
j_gene: TRBJ2-7; v_gene: TRBV12-3/TRBV12-4; CDR3aa: CASTNSGGAVYEQYF